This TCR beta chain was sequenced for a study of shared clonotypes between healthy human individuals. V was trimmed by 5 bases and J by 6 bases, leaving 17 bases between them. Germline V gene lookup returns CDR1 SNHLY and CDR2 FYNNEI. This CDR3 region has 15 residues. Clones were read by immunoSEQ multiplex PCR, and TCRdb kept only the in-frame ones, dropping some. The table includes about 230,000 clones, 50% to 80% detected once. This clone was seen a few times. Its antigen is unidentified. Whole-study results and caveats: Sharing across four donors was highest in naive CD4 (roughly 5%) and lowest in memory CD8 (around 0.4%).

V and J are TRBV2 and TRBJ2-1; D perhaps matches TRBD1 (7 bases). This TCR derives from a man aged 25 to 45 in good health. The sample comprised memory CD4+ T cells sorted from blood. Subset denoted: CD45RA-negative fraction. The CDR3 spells CASSPTAGQFNEQFF. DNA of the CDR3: TGTGCCAGCAGTCCCACCGCGGGACAGTTCAATGAGCAGTTCTTC.